This is a list of T cell receptor beta chains from one sample in a study of blood T cell repertoires in COVID-19. The method was immunoSEQ multiplex PCR; TCRdb's version includes in-frame clones alone and lacks a portion of them. The table shows about 170,000 clones, with about 74% occurring only once. Sample: peripheral blood. Every receptor here comes from an elderly woman with acute or convalescent COVID-19. The CDR3 runs from the conserved cysteine through the conserved F or W. The D gene is left open where the match is weak. The listing skips clone size in some rows; elsewhere it reads once, few, many or a size class.

d_call j_call clone_size v_call cdr3_nt cdr3_aa
. TRBJ2-2 . TRBV29-1 TGCAGCGTAGGCACCCTAGAAAAGCTGTTTTTT CSVGTLEKLFF
. TRBJ1-1 . TRBV2 TGTGCCAGCTTTGACGGACTTTTCCCGAGAGTGTCTGAAGCTTTCTTT CASFDGLFPRVSEAFF
. TRBJ2-7 . TRBV27 TGTGCCAGCAGTTTATCAAGCGGAACTTACGAGCAGTACTTC CASSLSSGTYEQYF
. TRBJ1-2 . TRBV28 TGTGCCAGCAGTCCCGGGAGCGCATATGGCTACACCTTC CASSPGSAYGYTF
TRBD2 TRBJ2-1 once TRBV7-6 TGTGCCAGCACCCTAGGGACTAGCGTAGTCAATGAGCAGTTCTTC CASTLGTSVVNEQFF
. TRBJ1-1 . TRBV7-9 TGTGCCAGCAGCTTAGCGACAGCAGGGCGGACTGAAGCTTTCTTT CASSLATAGRTEAFF
. TRBJ1-1 once TRBV3-1/TRBV3-2 TGTGCCAGCAGCCAATCGGAGGGTATGGTAGCTTTCTTT CASSQSEGMVAFF
TRBD2 TRBJ2-7 . TRBV28 TGTGCCAGCAGACTTGGACTAGCGGAAATCTACGAGCAGTACTTC CASRLGLAEIYEQYF
TRBD2 TRBJ2-7 . TRBV3-1/TRBV3-2 TGTGCCAGCAGCCAAGGTAGCGGGAGACGTCCCGAGCAGTACTTC CASSQGSGRRPEQYF
TRBD1 TRBJ1-5 . TRBV4-1 TGCGCCAGCAGCCTGTACGACAGGGGGCATCAGCCCCAGCATTTT CASSLYDRGHQPQHF
TRBD2 TRBJ2-7 . TRBV7-2 TGTGCCAGCAGCTTAGAATCACTAGCGGGAGGGCTCGGCTCCTACGAGCAGTACTTC CASSLESLAGGLGSYEQYF
. TRBJ2-2 . TRBV4-1 TGCGCCAGCAGCCTTAAAAGAGGACTTAACACCGGGGAGCTGTTTTTT CASSLKRGLNTGELFF
TRBD1 TRBJ1-6 . TRBV7-2 TGTGCCAGCAGCTCCCCCAGGGGGAATAATTCACCCCTCCACTTT CASSSPRGNNSPLHF
. TRBJ2-1 . TRBV7-3 TGTGCCAGCAGCTTTAGGGGGAACAATGAGCAGTTCTTC CASSFRGNNEQFF
TRBD2 TRBJ2-1 few TRBV29-1 TGCAGCGTGGGGAGACTAGCGGGAGGGCCGTACAATGAGCAGTTCTTC CSVGRLAGGPYNEQFF
TRBD2 TRBJ2-2 few TRBV14 TGTGCCAGCAGCCAAGTGGGGACTAGTCCCGGGGAGCTGTTTTTT CASSQVGTSPGELFF
. TRBJ1-3 . TRBV20-1 TGCAGTGCTAGTTTGGTCCAGGCGGGCCATAGAAACACCATATATTTT CSASLVQAGHRNTIYF
. TRBJ1-1 . TRBV5-5 TGTGCCAGCAGCTTGGCCGGGAACACTGAAGCTTTCTTT CASSLAGNTEAFF
TRBD1 TRBJ2-7 . TRBV6-5 TGTGCCAGCAGTTACCGGCCTGGGACAGGGGGGTACGAGCAGTACTTC CASSYRPGTGGYEQYF